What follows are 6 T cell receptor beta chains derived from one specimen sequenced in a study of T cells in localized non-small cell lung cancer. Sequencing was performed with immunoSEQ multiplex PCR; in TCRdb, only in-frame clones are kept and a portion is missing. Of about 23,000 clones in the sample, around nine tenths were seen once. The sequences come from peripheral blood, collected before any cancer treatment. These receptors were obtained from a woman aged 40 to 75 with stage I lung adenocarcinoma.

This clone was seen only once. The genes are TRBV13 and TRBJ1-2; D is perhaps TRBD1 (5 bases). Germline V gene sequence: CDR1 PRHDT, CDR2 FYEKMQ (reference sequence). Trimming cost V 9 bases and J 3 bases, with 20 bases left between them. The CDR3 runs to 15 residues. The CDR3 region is CASIPLLAGHYGYTF. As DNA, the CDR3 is TGTGCCAGTATTCCCCTTCTGGCGGGGCACTATGGCTACACCTTC.

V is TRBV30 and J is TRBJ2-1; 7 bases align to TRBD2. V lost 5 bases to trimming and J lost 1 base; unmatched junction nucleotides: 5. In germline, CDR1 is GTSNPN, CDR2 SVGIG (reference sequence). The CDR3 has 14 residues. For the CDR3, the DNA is TGTGCCTGGGTGGGGAGGGAGTCCTACAATGAGCAGTTCTTC. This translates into CAWVGRESYNEQFF.

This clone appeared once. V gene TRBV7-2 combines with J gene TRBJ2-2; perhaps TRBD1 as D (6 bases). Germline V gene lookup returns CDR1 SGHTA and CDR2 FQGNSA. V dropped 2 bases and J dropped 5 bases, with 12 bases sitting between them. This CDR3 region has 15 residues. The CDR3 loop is CASSLNVGATGELFF. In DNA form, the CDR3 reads TGTGCCAGCAGCTTAAATGTGGGGGCTACCGGGGAGCTGTTTTTT.

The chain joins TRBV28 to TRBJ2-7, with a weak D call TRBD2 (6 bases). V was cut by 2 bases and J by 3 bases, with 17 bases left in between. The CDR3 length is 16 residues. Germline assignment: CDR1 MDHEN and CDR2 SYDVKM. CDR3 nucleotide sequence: TGTGCCAGCAGTTTAGCAGTTGCGGGAAACTTCTACGAGCAGTACTTC. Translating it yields CASSLAVAGNFYEQYF.

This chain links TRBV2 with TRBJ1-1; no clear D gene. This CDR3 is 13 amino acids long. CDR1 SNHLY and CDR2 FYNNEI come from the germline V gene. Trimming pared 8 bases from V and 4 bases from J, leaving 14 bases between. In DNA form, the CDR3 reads TGTGCCAGCGTCGAGTGGTTAGGCACTGAAGCTTTCTTT. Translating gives CASVEWLGTEAFF.

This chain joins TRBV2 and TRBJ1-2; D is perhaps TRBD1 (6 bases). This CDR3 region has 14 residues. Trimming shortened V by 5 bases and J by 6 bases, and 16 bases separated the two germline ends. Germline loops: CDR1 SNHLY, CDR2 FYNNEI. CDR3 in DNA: TGTGCCAGCAGTTCAACCGGGACACCGCATGGCTACACCTTC. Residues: CASSSTGTPHGYTF.